The 6 T cell receptor beta chains below all came from one sample that was sequenced in a study of early T cells in non-severe SARS-CoV-2 infection. TCRdb recomputed calls from the 5' RACE reads with MiXCR, one row per CDR3 protein. The data show about 60,000 distinct CDR3 sequences, with 20% to 25% seen just once and 15% to 20% held by the top ten. The specimen was whole blood, collected at baseline. These receptors were collected from an adult who was a healthcare worker with PCR-confirmed SARS-CoV-2 infection or an uninfected control (not recorded which).

The table lists this clonotype with a count of one. The CDR3 region is CASSRDRLSNEQFF. CDR3 in DNA: TGTGCCAGCAGCCGCGACAGGCTTTCCAATGAGCAGTTCTTC. The chain employs TRBV4-2 and TRBJ2-1; D perhaps matches TRBD1 (6 bases). This CDR3 spans 14 amino acids. In germline, CDR1 is LGHNA, CDR2 YNFKEQ. V was clipped by 4 bases and J by 6 bases, with 13 bases between them.

The V gene is TRBV7-2, the J gene TRBJ1-2; D ambiguous. The CDR3 covers 16 residues. Germline V lookup: CDR1 SGHTA, CDR2 FQGNSA. V dropped 0 bases and J dropped 2 bases, with 13 bases sitting between them. DNA of the CDR3: TGTGCCAGCAGCTTAGCTTTTGACCGATTCAACTATGGCTACACCTTC. This codes for CASSLAFDRFNYGYTF.

By its share, this clonotype is hyperexpanded (1% or more). The DNA of the CDR3 is TGTGCCAGCAGCTCCTCCCCTACAGGGGCCTTGCCCTACAATGAGCAGTTCTTC. Its protein product is CASSSSPTGALPYNEQFF. The chain combines TRBV13 with TRBJ2-1, with TRBD1 matching 7 bases. From germline, CDR1 is PRHDT and CDR2 FYEKMQ (reference sequence). The CDR3 spans 18 residues. Trimming cost V 4 bases and J 2 bases; bases outside gene matches: 14.

This clonotype has just a few counts. This chain uses TRBV11-2 with TRBJ2-1, with 11 positions matching TRBD2. CDR1 is SGHAT, CDR2 FQNNGV, per germline. There are 14 residues in the CDR3. Germline trimming cut 6 bases from V and 8 bases from J; bases unmatched to any gene: 6. The CDR3 nucleotides are TGTGCCAGCAGAAAAACGACTAGCGGGGATGAGCAGTTCTTC. Its translation: CASRKTTSGDEQFF.

The chain is built from TRBV12-3 or TRBV12-4 and TRBJ1-1, with no clear D. V lost 7 bases, J lost 5 bases, and 17 bases lay in between. This CDR3 region has 14 residues. The CDR3 protein is CASTLDYRRTEAFF. The CDR3 DNA follows: TGTGCCAGCACCCTGGATTATAGGAGGACTGAAGCTTTCTTT.

J is TRBJ2-2 and V is TRBV20-1; D unclear. The germline V gene encodes CDR1 DFQATT and CDR2 SNEGSKA (reference sequence). Trimming cost V 3 bases and J 0 bases, with 11 bases left between them. The CDR3 totals 15 residues. The CDR3 nucleotides are TGCAGTGCTAGTCAAGGGAACCCGAACACCGGGGAGCTGTTTTTT. This codes for CSASQGNPNTGELFF.